The 26 T cell receptor beta chains presented below share a single source sample, sequenced in a study of T cell responses to AZD1222 COVID-19 vaccine. The table came from immunoSEQ multiplex PCR; TCRdb's copy has only in-frame clones and leaves some out. The data show about 140,000 clones, around 92% seen once. This specimen was peripheral blood, taken after recovery from COVID-19. These TCRs come from an adult who had recovered from COVID-19.

The chain carries TRBV4-2 and TRBJ2-1, with TRBD2 identical over 8 bases. J gave up 7 bases and V 3 bases, and 8 bases lay outside the gene matches. Looked up from germline, CDR1 is LGHNA and CDR2 is YNFKEQ. The CDR3 consists of 15 residues. In DNA form, the CDR3 reads TGTGCCAGCAGCCACGGGACTAGAGGGCAGAATGAGCAGTTCTTC. As protein: CASSHGTRGQNEQFF.

The rearrangement uses TRBV10-3 and TRBJ1-1; D not resolved. CDR3 length: 14 amino acids. Trimming shortened V by 0 bases and J by 1 base, and 6 bases separated the two germline ends. Germline V gene sequence: CDR1 ENHRY, CDR2 SYGVKD. The CDR3 DNA reads as TGTGCCATCAGTGAGTCGCACGGGAACACTGAAGCTTTCTTT. As protein: CAISESHGNTEAFF.

V gene TRBV9 combines with J gene TRBJ1-5, with D possibly matching TRBD1 (5 bases). The CDR3 spans 16 residues. CDR1 and CDR2 (germline): SGDLS, YYNGEE. V gave up 7 bases and J gave up 1 base, with 18 bases separating them. In nucleotides, the CDR3 is TGTGCCAGCTTCCCGGGGGGGTCAGGAAGCAATCAGCCCCAGCATTTT. It encodes CASFPGGSGSNQPQHF.

The chain couples TRBV11-2 to TRBJ2-1; TRBD2 might be the D (5 bases). Germline V gives CDR1 SGHAT, CDR2 FQNNGV. The CDR3 extends over 13 amino acids. Trimming removed 6 bases at V and 5 bases at J, with 11 bases between. This CDR3 reads CASSSPSNNEQFF. CDR3 bases: TGTGCCAGCAGTTCTCCTAGCAACAATGAGCAGTTCTTC.

The chain uses TRBV5-4 and TRBJ2-7; tentative D call: TRBD1 (5 bases). This CDR3 comprises 14 residues. The germline CDR1 and CDR2 sequences are SGHNT and YYREEE (reference sequence). V was clipped by 3 bases and J by 1 base, with 11 bases between them. The chain's CDR3 is CASSWGGPSYEQYF. CDR3 nucleotides: TGTGCCAGCAGCTGGGGCGGACCATCCTACGAGCAGTACTTC. The variable domain in full, with the rest retrieved from reference TRBV5-4 and TRBJ2-7, is ETGVTQSPTHLIKTRGQQVTLRCSSQSGHNTVSWYQQALGQGPQFIFQYYREEENGRGNFPPRFSGLQFPNYSSELNVNALELDDSALYLCASSWGGPSYEQYFGPGTRLTVT.

The CDR3 here is CAWSELAGQFFIEQFF. For the CDR3, the DNA is TGTGCCTGGAGTGAACTAGCGGGACAGTTTTTCATAGAGCAGTTCTTC. The V and J genes are TRBV30 and TRBJ2-1; TRBD2 matches 10 bases. Losses at the gene ends were 1 base for V and 10 bases for J; bases not matched to a gene: 13. CDR1 is GTSNPN, CDR2 SVGIG, per germline (reference sequence). This CDR3 has 16 amino acids.

The sample holds one count of this clone. CDR3 in amino acids: CASSFQGAGNTGELFF. Written as DNA, the CDR3 is TGTGCCAGCAGTTTTCAGGGGGCGGGGAACACCGGGGAGCTGTTTTTT. The V call is TRBV28, the J call TRBJ2-2; TRBD1 aligns across 8 bases. The CDR3 sequence is 16 residues long. Losses at the gene ends were 3 bases for V and 1 base for J; bases not matched to a gene: 4. CDR1 MDHEN and CDR2 SYDVKM come from the germline V gene.

The chain has TRBV28 and TRBJ1-2; TRBD1 agrees at 8 bases. Germline CDR1 is MDHEN and CDR2 is SYDVKM. This CDR3 spans 13 amino acids. Unmatched junction bases numbered 4, after V lost 2 bases and J lost 8 bases. The CDR3 nucleotides read TGTGCCAGCAGTTTACAGGGGGCGGAAGGCTACACCTTC. It encodes CASSLQGAEGYTF.

V gene TRBV28 combines with J gene TRBJ2-7, with 9 bases matching TRBD2. The V gene end was trimmed by 6 bases and the J gene end by 2 bases; junction bases not matched to a gene: 11. The V gene's germline CDR1 is MDHEN and CDR2 SYDVKM. The CDR3 totals 16 residues. CDR3 nucleotide sequence: TGTGCCAGCAGCCGACTAGCGGAAAACCGCCCCTACGAGCAGTACTTC. Its protein is CASSRLAENRPYEQYF.

The V call is TRBV11-3, the J call TRBJ2-7, with a tentative D call TRBD2 (5 bases). This CDR3 comprises 13 residues. V lost 1 base, J lost 6 bases, and 10 bases lay in between. Germline V gene sequence: CDR1 SGHNT, CDR2 YENEEA. In DNA form, the CDR3 reads TGTGCCAGCAGCTTAGGAGGGCTATCCGAGCAGTACTTC. Its translation is CASSLGGLSEQYF.

The chain links TRBV3-1 (or the pseudogene TRBV3-2) to TRBJ2-7; no firm D call. Germline V gene lookup returns CDR1 LGHDT and CDR2 YNNKEL (reference sequence). The CDR3 extends over 11 amino acids. V lost 3 bases to trimming and J lost 7 bases, with 7 bases between them. The CDR3 DNA follows: TGTGCCAGCAGCCACGCCGGAGAGCAGTACTTC. Protein: CASSHAGEQYF.

CDR3 DNA sequence: TGTGCCAGCAGTGAAGACGTAACGGAATACAATGAGCAGTTCTTC. Protein sequence: CASSEDVTEYNEQFF. V and J are TRBV6-1 and TRBJ2-1; unclear D gene. Germline V lookup: CDR1 MNHNS, CDR2 SASEGT. The CDR3 runs to 15 residues. V lost 1 base and J 4 bases, leaving 11 bases between the germline ends.

The chain combines TRBV28 with TRBJ1-4; 9 bases align to TRBD1. Germline loops: CDR1 MDHEN, CDR2 SYDVKM. The junction had 7 bases not matched to a gene; V was cut back by 5 bases and J by 6 bases. The CDR3 loop spans 15 amino acids. CDR3 residues: CASSPPGQGYEKLFF. The CDR3 DNA sequence: TGTGCCAGCAGTCCCCCGGGACAGGGTTATGAAAAACTGTTTTTT.

The rearrangement uses TRBV19 and TRBJ1-3; D perhaps matches TRBD1 (5 bases). The CDR3 runs 16 residues. Looked up from germline, CDR1 is LNHDA and CDR2 is SQIVND (reference sequence). The CDR3 DNA reads as TGTGCAACTCACCGACGGGGCGGCGACTCTGGAAACACCATATATTTT. This sequence encodes CATHRRGGDSGNTIYF.

This chain uses TRBV9 with TRBJ2-6; 7 nucleotides line up with TRBD1. V trimming: 4 bases; J trimming: 4 bases; junction bases outside the gene matches: 14. CDR3 length: 18 residues. Per germline, CDR1 SGDLS and CDR2 YYNGEE. The CDR3 is CASSPTGDPLAGANVLTF. In DNA form, the CDR3 reads TGTGCCAGCAGCCCTACAGGGGACCCCCTTGCCGGGGCCAACGTCCTGACTTTC.

This CDR3 reads CASSLAGQGAGETQYF. CDR3 sequence (DNA): TGTGCCAGCAGCTTGGCGGGACAGGGGGCAGGAGAGACCCAGTACTTC. The genes are TRBV5-4 and TRBJ2-5; TRBD1 aligns across 12 bases. Germline V gene data show CDR1 as SGHNT and CDR2 as YYREEE (reference sequence). V shed 0 bases, J shed 4 bases, and the junction held 4 bases outside the gene matches. This CDR3 contains 16 residues.

V is TRBV5-4 and J is TRBJ1-2, with 8 bases that match TRBD1. J gave up 4 bases and V 4 bases, and 12 bases lay outside the gene matches. The germline V gene encodes CDR1 SGHNT and CDR2 YYREEE (reference sequence). There are 16 residues in the CDR3. This CDR3 reads CASSPRTGRFSYGYTF. CDR3 DNA sequence: TGTGCCAGCAGCCCGAGGACAGGGAGGTTTTCCTATGGCTACACCTTC.

This clone was seen only a few times. The chain employs TRBV3-1 (or the pseudogene TRBV3-2) and TRBJ2-6; no clear D gene. This CDR3 has 15 residues. V gave up 3 bases and J gave up 0 bases, with 6 bases separating them. CDR1 LGHDT and CDR2 YNNKEL come from the germline V gene (reference sequence). CDR3 region: CASSHSASGANVLTF. In DNA form, the CDR3 reads TGTGCCAGCAGCCATTCAGCCTCTGGGGCCAACGTCCTGACTTTC.

The V gene is TRBV2, the J gene TRBJ2-1, with 10 bases matching TRBD2. The germline V gene encodes CDR1 SNHLY and CDR2 FYNNEI. After removal of 5 bases from V and 3 bases from J, the junction contained 4 bases not matched to a gene. The CDR3 has 15 residues. The CDR3 bases are TGTGCCAGCAGTCCCGGGACTAGCGTCTACAATGAGCAGTTCTTC. This translates into CASSPGTSVYNEQFF.

The chain uses TRBV29-1 and TRBJ1-2, with TRBD1 matching over 8 bases. This CDR3 is 13 amino acids long. V lost 6 bases and J lost 1; bases outside the gene matches: 4. CDR1 and CDR2 from the germline V gene are SQVTM and ANQGSEA. The CDR3 nucleotides read TGCAGCGTATGGGGACAGGATAACTATGGCTACACCTTC. Amino acids: CSVWGQDNYGYTF.

The V gene is TRBV9, the J gene TRBJ2-1; 11 positions match TRBD2. The CDR3 sequence is 18 residues long. CDR1 is SGDLS, CDR2 YYNGEE, per germline. Trimming took 3 bases from V and 0 from J; bases not matched to a gene: 8. The DNA for the CDR3 is TGTGCCAGCAGCGGAGGGTTAGCGGGAGGGAGCTCCTACAATGAGCAGTTCTTC. Residues: CASSGGLAGGSSYNEQFF.

The chain carries TRBV28 and TRBJ1-2; 10 nucleotides line up with TRBD1. J was trimmed by 5 bases and V by 4 bases; bases with no gene match: 7. In germline, CDR1 is MDHEN, CDR2 SYDVKM. This CDR3 contains 15 residues. CDR3 sequence: CASSSGQGGWYGYTF. The CDR3 DNA reads as TGTGCCAGCAGTTCTGGACAGGGGGGGTGGTATGGCTACACCTTC.

The rearrangement joins TRBV13 to TRBJ2-4; 9 bases are a match to TRBD1. Germline V gene data show CDR1 as PRHDT and CDR2 as FYEKMQ (reference sequence). V was pared by 3 bases and J by 7 bases, with 7 bases of the junction left unmatched. This CDR3 has 15 residues. CDR3 coding DNA: TGTGCCAGCAGCTTTCGTGGACAGGGGAGGAACATTCAGTACTTC. It encodes CASSFRGQGRNIQYF.

The rearrangement joins TRBV7-3 to TRBJ1-1; TRBD1 matches at 12 bases. This CDR3 spans 15 amino acids. V shed 5 bases and J 6 bases; nucleotides not matched to a gene: 7. Per germline, CDR1 SGHTA and CDR2 FQGTGA. The CDR3 protein is CASSTGTGGRSEAFF. The CDR3 bases are TGTGCCAGCAGCACCGGGACAGGGGGCAGGTCTGAAGCTTTCTTT.

The V call is TRBV28, the J call TRBJ2-6; 7 bases line up with TRBD2. The CDR3 runs 17 residues. CDR1 is MDHEN and CDR2 is SYDVKM in the germline V gene. Trimming cost V 4 bases and J 1 base; bases outside gene matches: 7. CDR3 region: CASSYLAGLSGANVLTF. In DNA, the CDR3 is TGTGCCAGCAGTTACTTAGCGGGCCTATCTGGGGCCAACGTCCTGACTTTC.

This clone appeared a single time. This chain connects TRBV7-9 to TRBJ1-5; no clear D. In germline, CDR1 is SEHNR, CDR2 FQNEAQ (reference sequence). The CDR3 has 15 amino acids. Trimming removed 1 base from V and 4 bases from J, with 11 bases in between. The CDR3: CASSLEGRGNQPQHF. The CDR3 coding sequence is TGTGCCAGCAGCTTAGAGGGCAGAGGGAATCAGCCCCAGCATTTT.